This T cell receptor (beta chain) is from a study of OX40 agonist ivuxolimab in advanced cancers. Findings and caveats of the study: Partial responders treated at 0.1-3.0 mg/kg exhibited clonal expansion among the lowest measured. The study did not work out the antigen specificity of the expanded peripheral T cells.

As for this clone: Its specificity is not known.

Assay used: immunoSEQ multiplex PCR; TCRdb lists only in-frame clones, some missing. This sample yields approximately 70,000 clones, of which about four fifths are seen a single time; 5.5% to 6% belongs to the top ten. Patients with a history of autoimmune disease or on systemic immunosuppression were excluded. Blood draws occurred at baseline, cycle 4 day 1, and cycle 7 day 1. Per the germline V gene, CDR1 is MNHNS and CDR2 is SASEGT. This CDR3 region has 12 residues. With V trimmed by 6 bases and J by 9 bases, 5 bases remained unmatched. The chain links TRBV6-1 to TRBJ2-4; 7 nucleotides match TRBD2. The TCR was taken from an adult with an advanced solid tumor such as melanoma, head and neck, liver or kidney cancer. The specimen comprised CD4+ or CD8+ T cells sorted from blood, sampled in a trial of the OX40 agonist ivuxolimab. CDR3 nucleotide sequence: TGTGCCAGCAGGACGGGCGGGGGCATTCAGTACTTC. Its translation: CASRTGGGIQYF.